Sequencing of this T cell receptor (beta chain) was carried out in a study of T cells in Graves' hyperthyroidism and ophthalmopathy (dated by TCRdb to the late 2010s). At the level of the whole study: Peripheral blood samples were taken at initial diagnosis, before any treatment was given. A discovery cohort of about 100 patients, approximately 45 with Graves' ophthalmopathy and fewer than 65 with stable Graves' hyperthyroidism, was used to find distinguishing TCR V-J signatures. Whether ophthalmopathy could be predicted prospectively was tested in an independent validation cohort made up of about 20 hyperthyroidism patients plus 17 patients who later progressed to ophthalmopathy. For training and testing, the 95 to 100 patients in the discovery cohort were randomly divided in a 7:3 ratio. Thyroid tissue and blood T-cell repertoires from six Graves' hyperthyroidism patients were also compared in the study. After blood sampling, hyperthyroidism patients were treated with methimazole at a starting dose of 30 mg daily, and ophthalmopathy patients were treated with high-dose intravenous methylprednisolone. The paper describes TCR Vbeta CDR3 sequencing of 135 peripheral blood samples, made up of fewer than 50 ophthalmopathy patients, roughly 72 hyperthyroidism patients and 17 progressor patients. Study-wide findings and limitations: Most expanded thyroid clonotypes (frequency above 0.001) were also found in blood, which suggests that blood repertoires may mirror thyroid immune responses. A model built on a 13 V-J signature distinguished ophthalmopathy from stable hyperthyroidism, reaching around 90% sensitivity and about 81% specificity in cross-validation and 80%/75% in testing. In validation, the model predicted progression to ophthalmopathy a median of about 6.5 months before onset, with about 64% sensitivity and 72.22% specificity. Sample size was not statistically predetermined, and investigators were not blinded to group allocation.

Ophthalmopathy patients had moderately to severely active disease, with a Clinical Activity Score of 3 or more, a NOSPECS grade of 4 or more, and a disease duration of less than 3 months. Patients with uncontrolled infections, other autoimmune diseases, pregnancy or lactation were excluded. Diagnoses were based on clinical symptoms, serum thyroxine and TRAb, thyroid ultrasound and orbital computed tomography. Ficoll-Paque density gradient centrifugation was used to isolate PBMCs from about 10 ml of fresh peripheral blood. Total RNA was extracted using Trizol reagent, and RNA quality was assessed on an Agilent 2100 Bioanalyzer. This clonotype was found many times. What this receptor recognizes is not known. Base qualities are not at hand, and no much larger clone is one base apart. The TCR beta CDR3 regions were amplified from the RNA transcripts. For the first round of RT-PCR on the TCR CDR3, the HTBI primer set was used together with the Qiagen OneStep RT-PCR kit. Libraries were constructed in a second round of multiplex PCR, after which size selection and purification were carried out. Paired-end sequencing of the libraries was performed with 100 bp reads on an Illumina HiSeq2000. Turning to the authors' computational methods: Raw data were processed with SOAPnuke, discarding reads with adapters, uncalled bases, mean Phred below 15, or no exact constant-primer or identifier match. High-quality paired reads were merged with COPE v1.2.5, and unique nucleotide sequences were defined as clonotypes. MiTCR v1.1 was used to align the clonotypes against IMGT TRBV, TRBD and TRBJ reference segments. The analysis included only V-J combinations with a frequency above 0.0001, which together covered over 98% of the repertoires. The TCS score was defined as F50 (clonal expansion) divided by E x V (chaos), with BLOSUM62-based TCRdist calculated between CDR3 peptides within each V-J. Welch's t-statistics and random forest reduced roughly 540 V-J features to 10 to 15, which were used in a naive Bayes classifier (R e1071). TCRdb cleaned the public reads at Q25 with fastp, built clones with MiXCR and kept in-frame beta chains. When rows share a CDR3 protein, they turn into one entry using the most common DNA and genes. Here the V and J calls rest on TCRdb's processing, not on the authors' analysis. The sample table records fewer than 750,000 distinct CDR3 sequences; roughly 14% of these occur just once. Around 13% of the sample belongs to the ten largest clones.

The germline V gene encodes CDR1 SNHLY and CDR2 FYNNEI. V is clipped by 4 bases and J by 0 bases, and the sequence between their germline boundaries is 13 bases long. From the cysteine up to the phenylalanine, the CDR3 has a length of 16 residues. Here the CDR3 DNA is all that survives: 48 bases in frame from base 1. The receptor's source is a woman aged 50 to 60 with Graves' ophthalmopathy. The chain is encoded by TRBV2 joined to TRBJ1-5; a confident D gene designation cannot be given. Source material: blood. The bases read TGTGCCAGCAGTGGGGCTGGGCGGGATAGCAATCAGCCCCAGCATTTT. It encodes CASSGAGRDSNQPQHF.